This T cell receptor beta chain was sequenced during a study of CD8+ T cells in alopecia areata (dated by TCRdb to 2016 to 2018). Looking at the study overall: The treated patients took part in an open-label pilot trial in which moderate-to-severe alopecia areata was treated with oral tofacitinib at 5 to 10 mg twice daily. The RNA source kit depended on sample type: the PAXgene miRNA kit for fixed scalp, the miRNeasy kit for PBMCs, and the RNeasy kit for mouse skin. On the human side, TCRbeta sequencing was run on scalp tissue and on sorted CD4+ and CD8+ peripheral blood T cells from healthy controls and from alopecia areata patients with either patchy or totalis/universalis disease. Tofacitinib was given for 6 to 18 months, followed by 6 months of follow-up off drug to assess delayed response and recurrence. Clonality in the scalp was compared among normal scalp (n=4), patchy alopecia areata scalp (n=8), and alopecia totalis/universalis scalp (n=8). Disease severity in treated patients was measured with the SALT score, which quantifies the percentage of affected scalp surface area. TCRbeta CDR3 regions were amplified by immunoSEQ multiplex PCR using 35 Vbeta forward and 13 Jbeta reverse primers. To study T cell clonal expansion in alopecia areata, the researchers applied high-throughput TCRbeta sequencing to both the C3H/HeJ mouse model and human patients. Tofacitinib-treated patients had biopsies at baseline and at 4 and 24 weeks of treatment, with a later scalp biopsy in several patients. Study-level results and caveats: Resident alphabeta T cells in normal human skin are also sequenced, complicating scalp TCR repertoire analysis, unlike mouse skin dominated by gammadelta T cells. Scalp clonality and the number of expanded CD8+ clones among the top 100 scalp clones were significantly decreased by tofacitinib. Shared TCR sequences between patients were less evident than in mice, which may be partly attributable to HLA diversity in the patient population. Many expanded lesional clones were found to persist in scalp and blood during tofacitinib treatment, and relapse after treatment cessation may be partly explained by this persistence. Higher clonality and more expanded CD8+ clones were observed in lesional scalp than in normal scalp, particularly in alopecia totalis/universalis, a finding suggestive of antigenic drive. The treated cohort was small, with a single nonresponder, so links between baseline CD8+ expansion and response need larger studies.

The time point label of this sample denotes: more than three weeks on oral tofacitinib. The treatment or condition label, read with the paper, signifies: oral pan-JAK inhibitor, 5-10 mg twice daily. Lesional scalp punch biopsies and peripheral blood were collected from alopecia areata patients. Scalp biopsies from humans were placed right away in PAXgene tissue containers for fixation. Ends trimmed: V by 5 bases, J by 6 bases; bases unmatched to a gene: 16. Looking up the germline V gene yields CDR1 SQVTM and CDR2 ANQGSEA. The CDR3 holds 15 amino acids from the cysteine to the phenylalanine. Just CDR3 DNA is preserved here, 45 bases in frame from base 1. On this clone itself: Its antigen is unknown. It has no much larger one-base neighbor in the sample; base qualities were not kept.

Library method: the immunoSEQ multiplex PCR assay. RNA was extracted from all samples and reverse transcribed into cDNA as template for TCR sequencing. First-strand cDNA was synthesized with SuperScript III using a 2:1 mix of oligo-dT and random hexamers. Amplification bias was assessed with a synthetic immune receptor repertoire, and residual bias was removed computationally. The authors' analysis ran thus. After raw reads were preprocessed to remove errors, the CDR3 was defined following IMGT conventions as running from the conserved cysteine to phenylalanine. Clonality was calculated as 1 minus Shannon entropy normalized by log2 of the number of productive unique TCRs. CD4 or CD8 identity of scalp clones was inferred by cross-referencing scalp TCRbeta sequences with sorted blood CD4 and CD8 repertoires. TCRdb stores this immuneACCESS table with in-frame sequences only. Part of the clones is absent; in the studies checked, under half of the shortfall reflects unresolved V genes, and no reason is known for the rest. That table is the source of V, J and clone size, and D and trimming were worked out from the DNA. Within this sample are 15,000 to 20,000 clones, with just under 60% of them counted one time only. Clones ranked in the top ten supply approximately 8% of the sample.

This clonotype was obtained from a human donor with alopecia areata. The sequences come from skin, collected at week 4, from a patient treated with tofacitinib. The V and J segments used are TRBV29-1 and TRBJ2-7, and TRBD1 aligns with 7 junction nucleotides. The DNA sequence follows: TGCAGCGTTTCACTACACCTACAGGGGAGCGGCGAGCAGTACTTC. This is translated as CSVSLHLQGSGEQYF.